The entry below gives a single TCR beta chain sequence along with its context. J was trimmed by 12 bases and V by 8 bases; bases with no gene match: 11. Per germline, CDR1 LNHNV and CDR2 YYDKDF (reference sequence). The CDR3 consists of 12 residues. This entry belongs to a study of blood T cell repertoires in COVID-19. Across the study: From the United States, Italy and Spain came samples of acute and convalescent COVID-19. T cells, B-cell-depleted T cells, or PBMCs provided the cDNA or gDNA that served as material.

Sequencing used immunoSEQ multiplex PCR; TCRdb keeps in-frame clones, though not all of them. The table lists 40,000 to 60,000 clones, roughly 88% of them singletons. Sequences were obtained from peripheral blood. The rearrangement joins TRBV15 to TRBJ2-7; TRBD2 agrees at 9 bases. This clonotype originated in a human donor in a cohort sampled during active COVID-19. CDR3 region: CATAPLAGLLYF. For the CDR3, the DNA is TGTGCCACCGCCCCTCTAGCGGGGCTTCTGTACTTC.